The next 8 T cell receptor beta chains were all read from a single sample in a study of blood T cell repertoires in COVID-19. Data came from immunoSEQ multiplex PCR; TCRdb stores just in-frame clones and leaves some out. Of 120,000 or so clones detected, around 77% appear once; the ten largest clones hold approximately 16%. The source material was peripheral blood. The origin of the receptors is a man aged 60 to 75 with active or convalescent COVID-19.

This chain links TRBV11-2 with TRBJ2-1, with 9 bases matching TRBD2. CDR1 is SGHAT and CDR2 is FQNNGV in the germline V gene. V was clipped by 0 bases and J by 4 bases; unmatched bases: 13. The CDR3 contains 19 residues. CDR3 in amino acids: CASSLDHASGIAPYNEQFF. CDR3 DNA sequence: TGTGCCAGCAGCTTAGATCACGCTAGCGGGATTGCGCCGTACAATGAGCAGTTCTTC.

This chain links TRBV7-9 with TRBJ1-3; D call uncertain. The CDR3 loop spans 14 amino acids. Trimming shortened V by 8 bases and J by 1 base, and 12 bases separated the two germline ends. CDR1 and CDR2 from the germline V gene are SEHNR and FQNEAQ (reference sequence). CDR3 loop: CASGGRLSGNTIYF. The CDR3 coding sequence is TGTGCCAGCGGAGGGAGGTTGTCTGGAAACACCATATATTTT.

This clone was recorded only once. The chain is built from TRBV4-2 and TRBJ2-2; D is uncertain. Trimming pared 5 bases from V and 4 bases from J, leaving 17 bases between. The CDR3 covers 16 residues. CDR1 LGHNA and CDR2 YNFKEQ come from the germline V gene. As DNA, the CDR3 is TGTGCCAGCAGCACCCGGTCCATTCTTGCCACCGGGGAGCTGTTTTTT. Encoded protein: CASSTRSILATGELFF.

The chain combines TRBV7-9 with TRBJ2-7, with 9 bases fitting TRBD1. In germline, CDR1 is SEHNR, CDR2 FQNEAQ (reference sequence). V was clipped by 4 bases and J by 5 bases; unmatched bases: 12. This CDR3 has 16 amino acids. CDR3 sequence: CASSSLPLRDRDEQYF. Here the CDR3 DNA reads TGTGCCAGCAGCTCGCTTCCCCTTCGGGACAGGGACGAGCAGTACTTC.

The chain couples TRBV3-1 (or the pseudogene TRBV3-2) to TRBJ2-3; D unclear. The ends were cut back, 1 base at V and 0 bases at J, with 5 bases in the middle. This CDR3 region has 14 residues. CDR1 is LGHDT and CDR2 is YNNKEL in the germline V gene (reference sequence). The CDR3 spells CASSQVQSTDTQYF. The CDR3 DNA follows: TGTGCCAGCAGCCAAGTTCAAAGCACAGATACGCAGTATTTT.

The chain recombines TRBV7-2 with TRBJ2-3; D uncertain. Germline assignment: CDR1 SGHTA and CDR2 FQGNSA. The CDR3 runs to 13 residues. Trimming pared 2 bases from V and 9 bases from J, leaving 12 bases between. The chain's CDR3 is CASSLTLAGTQYF. In DNA, the CDR3 is TGTGCCAGCAGCTTAACGTTGGCAGGCACGCAGTATTTT.

The chain links TRBV3-1 (or the pseudogene TRBV3-2) to TRBJ1-1; 9 nucleotides match TRBD1. The CDR3 length is 16 residues. The junction had 9 bases not matched to a gene; V was cut back by 5 bases and J by 2 bases. Germline CDR1 is LGHDT and CDR2 is YNNKEL (reference sequence). This CDR3 is CASSFPPGQGNTEAFF. The CDR3 nucleotides are TGTGCCAGCAGCTTTCCCCCGGGACAGGGCAACACTGAAGCTTTCTTT.

The genes are TRBV6-2 or TRBV6-3 and TRBJ1-2; no reliable D call. V was trimmed by 7 bases and J by 10 bases, leaving 19 bases between them. The CDR3 runs to 13 residues. Germline CDR1 and CDR2: MNHEY and SVGEGT. The DNA for the CDR3 is TGTGCCAGCACCTACTCGGCAGAGAGGGACTACACCTTC. Translating gives CASTYSAERDYTF.